This T cell receptor (beta chain) derives from a study of T cell changes during pregnancy in multiple sclerosis. Sequencing used immunoSEQ multiplex PCR; TCRdb keeps in-frame clones, though not all of them. Here the sample spans some 70,000 clones, about nine tenths being singletons. The CDR3 length is 15 residues. V was cut by 0 bases and J by 6 bases, with 12 bases left in between. In germline, CDR1 is LNHDA, CDR2 SQIVND (reference sequence). The clonotype originates from a female donor in good health, enrolled as a control in a pregnancy study. The chain has TRBV19 and TRBJ1-5; unclear D gene. Sequenced material: peripheral blood, taken after pregnancy. The CDR3: CASSIDTTGSQPQHF. CDR3 nucleotide sequence: TGTGCCAGTAGTATAGATACAACGGGAAGTCAGCCCCAGCATTTT.